This T cell receptor beta chain was identified during a study of CD8+ T cells in alopecia areata. As for the study in general: Among treated patients, oral tofacitinib was administered at 5 to 10 mg twice daily. Study observations and caveats: Many expanded lesional clones persisted during tofacitinib (in both scalp and blood).

Extracted RNA was reverse transcribed, and the resulting cDNA served as sequencing template. Profiling relied on immunoSEQ multiplex PCR, and the TCRdb table lists in-frame clones only, not all of them. The profile shows a few hundred thousand clones, 30% to 40% of them singletons. This clone was picked up many times. Its specificity is not known. Treatment indicated: oral pan-JAK inhibitor, 5-10 mg twice daily. Collection of lesional scalp punch biopsies and peripheral blood was performed in alopecia areata patients. PBMCs were stained for CD3, CD4 and CD8, and CD4+ and CD8+ T cells were sorted. Between the trimmed V and J ends, which lost 0 bases and 8 bases, there was a span of 10 bases. The CDR3 covers 13 residues. CDR1 is SGHDN, CDR2 FVKESK, per germline.

The genes are TRBV14 and TRBJ1-2; no firm D call. This TCR was sampled from a human donor with alopecia areata. Sample: CD4+ T cells sorted from blood, taken around week 30, from a patient treated with tofacitinib. The CDR3 region is CASSQERTGGYTF. The CDR3 region has the DNA TGTGCCAGCAGCCAAGAAAGGACGGGAGGCTACACCTTC.